This TCR beta chain was sequenced in a study of identical twins. Ten or more counts support this clonotype. Template switching added a universal primer site; cDNA carried unique molecular identifiers. One entry per CDR3 protein results from TCRdb running MiXCR on the 5' RACE reads. Among 250,000 or so distinct CDR3 sequences listed, approximately 8% were seen once. These records were also assigned to another study, of yellow fever vaccine responses in identical twins.

Material for sequencing was CD8+ T cells sorted from blood. The source is a young woman in good health.

The CDR3 protein is CSVELAGIEQFF. The DNA of the CDR3 is TGCAGCGTTGAATTAGCGGGAATCGAGCAGTTCTTC. The rearrangement links TRBV29-1 to TRBJ2-1; 8 positions agree with TRBD2. CDR3 length equals 12 residues. Germline V gene data show CDR1 as SQVTM and CDR2 as ANQGSEA. J gave up 10 bases and V 2 bases, and 4 bases lay outside the gene matches.